The 32 T cell receptor beta chains listed next were all sequenced from one sample in a study of T cells after yellow fever vaccination. In TCRdb, the 5' RACE reads were re-called with MiXCR into one record per CDR3 protein. The sample has around 310,000 distinct CDR3 sequences, approximately 3.9% seen once. Sample: PBMCs, taken on the day of the yellow fever booster vaccination. Source of these receptors: a man aged 18-30 years who received the YFV17D yellow fever vaccine.

This clonotype was observed a few times. The CDR3 coding sequence is TGTGCCAGCAGCCCGATAGGAAACACTGAAGCTTTCTTT. It is translated as CASSPIGNTEAFF. This chain links TRBV7-9 with TRBJ1-1; D is ambiguous. V dropped 5 bases and J dropped 2 bases, with 9 bases sitting between them. The CDR3 length is 13 residues. Germline CDR1 is SEHNR and CDR2 is FQNEAQ (reference sequence). The full variable domain, rest sourced from reference TRBV7-9 and TRBJ1-1, is DTGVSQNPRHKITKRGQNVTFRCDPISEHNRLYWYRQTLGQGPEFLTYFQNEAQLEKSRLLSDRFSAERPKGSFSTLEIQRTEQGDSAMYLCASSPIGNTEAFFGQGTRLTVV.

This clonotype has a count of ten or more. The genes are TRBV12-3 or TRBV12-4 and TRBJ2-7; TRBD2 matches at 9 bases. The trim removed 6 bases at V and 2 bases at J, leaving 11 bases unmatched. CDR3 length equals 16 residues. DNA of the CDR3: TGTGCCAGCAGCACCTCCTCTAGCGGGGTGACCTACGAGCAGTACTTC. Amino acid sequence: CASSTSSSGVTYEQYF.

This clonotype has only a few counts. The rearrangement joins TRBV20-1 to TRBJ2-3; 10 nucleotides line up with TRBD2. V trimming: 3 bases; J trimming: 6 bases; junction bases outside the gene matches: 9. Germline loops: CDR1 DFQATT, CDR2 SNEGSKA (reference sequence). The CDR3 spans 15 residues. CDR3 DNA: TGCAGTGCTAGTGCAGCGGGGGGGCACCTGGATACGCAGTATTTT. This translates into CSASAAGGHLDTQYF.

The V call is TRBV6-5, the J call TRBJ2-7; a weak D match, TRBD2 (7 bases). Germline CDR1 is MNHEY and CDR2 is SVGAGI. Trimming shortened V by 3 bases and J by 2 bases, and 14 bases separated the two germline ends. CDR3 size: 15 residues. The CDR3 reads CASSYEAGATYEQYF. In DNA form, the CDR3 reads TGTGCCAGCAGTTATGAGGCGGGGGCTACCTACGAGCAGTACTTC.

This clonotype turned up a few times. The chain's CDR3 is CASSTQGAGYNEQFF. Here the CDR3 DNA reads TGTGCCAGCAGCACTCAGGGGGCTGGTTACAATGAGCAGTTCTTC. The V and J genes are TRBV7-7 and TRBJ2-1, with 8 bases that match TRBD1. The V segment lost 5 bases and the J segment 4 bases; nucleotides outside the gene matches: 7. This CDR3 has 15 residues. Germline V CDR1 and CDR2: SSHAT, FNYEAQ (reference sequence).

This clonotype was detected ten times or more. The chain has TRBV5-1 and TRBJ2-1; no clear D. V shed 4 bases and J shed 0 bases, with 8 bases lying between them. The CDR3 has 14 amino acids. Germline V gives CDR1 SGHRS, CDR2 YFSETQ. This CDR3 is CASSPVDSYNEQFF. The CDR3 coding sequence is TGCGCCAGCAGCCCGGTGGACTCCTACAATGAGCAGTTCTTC.

This clonotype has at least ten counts. The chain employs TRBV18 and TRBJ2-3; D assignment may be TRBD1 or TRBD2 (5 bases each). Germline V gene sequence: CDR1 KGHSH, CDR2 LQKENI. The CDR3 is 15 amino acids. V lost 3 bases to trimming and J lost 4 bases, with 14 bases between them. In DNA form, the CDR3 reads TGTGCCAGCTCACCGGACTGGAGAGGGGCAGATACGCAGTATTTT. Protein sequence: CASSPDWRGADTQYF.

This clonotype turned up a few times. V is TRBV7-2 and J is TRBJ2-5; possibly TRBD1 for D (5 bases). This CDR3 comprises 16 residues. V was clipped by 1 base and J by 1 base, with 13 bases between them. Per the germline V gene, CDR1 is SGHTA and CDR2 is FQGNSA. In DNA, the CDR3 is TGTGCCAGCAGCTTAGGATGGGGCGGTGGCCAAGAGACCCAGTACTTC. Amino acid sequence: CASSLGWGGGQETQYF.

This clonotype has a handful of counts. The chain uses TRBV11-1 and TRBJ2-1; a weak D match, TRBD1 (6 bases). Germline CDR1 reads SGHAT; CDR2 reads FQDESV (reference sequence). The V end lost 8 bases, the J end lost 8 bases, and 28 bases lay between the germline ends. This CDR3 contains 17 residues. The CDR3 DNA sequence: TGTGCCAGCTCCTTACCCAGCACAGGGTATGTTATCCATGAGCAGTTCTTC. Its protein product is CASSLPSTGYVIHEQFF. The whole variable domain, remainder taken from reference TRBV11-1 and TRBJ2-1, is EAEVAQSPRYKITEKSQAVAFWCDPISGHATLYWYRQILGQGPELLVQFQDESVVDDSQLPKDRFSAERLKGVDSTLKIQPAELGDSAMYLCASSLPSTGYVIHEQFFGPGTRLTVL.

This clonotype has at least ten counts. This chain uses TRBV25-1 with TRBJ1-5; no definite D call. Germline assignment: CDR1 MGHDK and CDR2 SYGVNS. Trimming removed 2 bases at V and 9 bases at J, with 14 bases between. This CDR3 has 14 residues. DNA for the CDR3: TGTGCCAGCAGTGAAGGAGCAGGCCGGGGGCCCCAGCATTTT. It encodes CASSEGAGRGPQHF.

This clonotype has just a few counts. V gene TRBV19 combines with J gene TRBJ1-1; 7 bases map to TRBD1. The germline V gene has CDR1 LNHDA and CDR2 SQIVND (reference sequence). The CDR3 length is 14 residues. Trimming at V came to 9 bases and at J to 0 bases, leaving 7 bases not matched to a gene. CDR3 coding DNA: TGTGCCAGAGATCCGGGACAGATGAACACTGAAGCTTTCTTT. Its translation: CARDPGQMNTEAFF.

This clonotype showed up many times. This chain joins TRBV5-6 and TRBJ2-5; D possibly corresponds to TRBD2 (5 bases). Germline CDR1 reads SGHDT; CDR2 reads YYEEEE. V lost 7 bases to trimming and J lost 5 bases, with 15 bases between them. The CDR3 has 13 amino acids. The CDR3 sequence: CASGSPFGETQYF. The CDR3 DNA reads as TGTGCCAGCGGGAGTCCGTTTGGGGAGACCCAGTACTTC. Full variable domain (outside the CDR3, taken from reference TRBV5-6 and TRBJ2-5): DAGVTQSPTHLIKTRGQQVTLRCSPKSGHDTVSWYQQALGQGPQFIFQYYEEEERQRGNFPDRFSGHQFPNYSSELNVNALLLGDSALYLCASGSPFGETQYFGPGTRLLVL.

This clonotype occurred many times. The chain links TRBV4-3 to TRBJ2-5; 7 nucleotides align to TRBD1. Germline V gene sequence: CDR1 LGHNA, CDR2 YSLEER. This CDR3 is 15 amino acids long. After removal of 0 bases from V and 4 bases from J, the junction contained 5 bases not matched to a gene. CDR3 sequence: CASSQERQGRETQYF. CDR3 coding DNA: TGCGCCAGCAGCCAAGAGCGACAGGGCAGAGAGACCCAGTACTTC.

This clonotype was seen repeatedly, ten times or more. The rearrangement uses TRBV12-3 or TRBV12-4 and TRBJ2-4; either TRBD1 or TRBD2 may fit D (5 bases each). The length of the CDR3 is 12 residues. The V end was cut by 5 bases, the J end by 10 bases, with 12 bases between. The CDR3 bases are TGTGCCAGCAGTCCCGGGACCGGGATTCAGTACTTC. Translation: CASSPGTGIQYF.

This chain connects TRBV5-1 to TRBJ1-2, with TRBD1 matching 7 bases. The V gene end was trimmed by 5 bases and the J gene end by 4 bases; junction bases not matched to a gene: 11. The CDR3 loop spans 15 amino acids. Germline V gene lookup returns CDR1 SGHRS and CDR2 YFSETQ. CDR3 nucleotides: TGCGCCAGCAGTCTAGACCGGGACAGCGCCTATGGCTACACCTTC. Translated: CASSLDRDSAYGYTF.

This clonotype was seen repeatedly, ten times or more. This rearrangement joins TRBV16 to TRBJ2-1; 7 nucleotides align to TRBD1. The V segment lost 3 bases and the J segment 4 bases; nucleotides outside the gene matches: 9. This CDR3 is 16 amino acids long. From germline, CDR1 is KGHSY and CDR2 FQNENV. CDR3 amino acids: CASSHRGNGAYNEQFF. The CDR3 DNA follows: TGTGCCAGCAGCCACAGGGGGAATGGGGCTTACAATGAGCAGTTCTTC.

This clonotype was seen ten or more times. The chain links TRBV4-3 to TRBJ2-5, with 7 bases lining up with TRBD1. The CDR3 spans 15 residues. J gave up 3 bases and V 4 bases, and 8 bases lay outside the gene matches. CDR1 is LGHNA and CDR2 is YSLEER in the germline V gene. The CDR3 is CASSLSLGTEETQYF. The CDR3 DNA is TGCGCCAGCAGCCTAAGTTTGGGGACAGAAGAGACCCAGTACTTC.

This clonotype was observed a few times. The chain combines TRBV11-2 with TRBJ2-1; 7 bases line up with TRBD2. J lost 4 bases, V lost 5 bases, and 8 bases had no gene match. The germline V gene has CDR1 SGHAT and CDR2 FQNNGV. The CDR3 consists of 15 residues. CDR3 nucleotide sequence: TGTGCCAGCAGCGTCGGGACTACCTATTACAATGAGCAGTTCTTC. The encoded protein is CASSVGTTYYNEQFF.

The chain links TRBV20-1 to TRBJ2-7; D is possibly TRBD1 (6 bases). Germline CDR1 DFQATT, CDR2 SNEGSKA (reference sequence). Trimming removed 6 bases from V and 7 bases from J, with 22 bases in between. This CDR3 is 14 amino acids long. CDR3 in DNA: TGCAGTGCCCTAAAACAGGGTAGGAGGATTGAGCAGTACGTC. Protein sequence: CSALKQGRRIEQYV.

This clonotype showed up many times. This chain connects TRBV5-1 to TRBJ1-6; 9 bases line up with TRBD1. J lost 4 bases, V lost 0 bases, and 20 bases had no gene match. Germline CDR1 is SGHRS and CDR2 is YFSETQ. This CDR3 region has 22 residues. CDR3 DNA sequence: TGCGCCAGCAGCTTGGAATCTCCAGGACAGGGGATTCGGGGCCTTTATAATTCACCCCTCCACTTT. This codes for CASSLESPGQGIRGLYNSPLHF.

This rearrangement joins TRBV11-1 to TRBJ2-3; 10 bases are shared with TRBD1. The ends lost 1 base at V and 6 bases at J; junction bases unmatched: 4. Germline CDR1 is SGHAT and CDR2 is FQDESV (reference sequence). The CDR3 contains 15 residues. CDR3 protein: CASSLGQGARDTQYF. CDR3 nucleotide sequence: TGTGCCAGCAGCTTAGGACAGGGGGCGCGTGATACGCAGTATTTT.

This clonotype was observed a few times. The chain joins TRBV20-1 to TRBJ1-2; D is perhaps TRBD1 (5 bases). The V gene's germline CDR1 is DFQATT and CDR2 SNEGSKA (reference sequence). V shed 6 bases and J shed 8 bases, with 37 bases lying between them. There are 19 residues in the CDR3. CDR3 sequence reads: CSAGPGRFPFRVGVGGYTF. The CDR3 coding sequence is TGCAGTGCGGGCCCGGGACGGTTTCCCTTTCGAGTTGGCGTAGGCGGCTACACCTTC.

This clonotype was found many times. The CDR3: CASTRDRGSSYEQYF. The CDR3 DNA reads TGTGCCAGCACCAGGGACAGGGGGTCCTCCTACGAGCAGTACTTC. The chain carries TRBV6-5 and TRBJ2-7, with TRBD1 identical over 11 bases. The CDR3 length is 15 residues. Germline lookup yields CDR1 MNHEY and CDR2 SVGAGI. V shed 7 bases and J 0 bases; nucleotides not matched to a gene: 5.

The genes are TRBV24-1 and TRBJ2-5; maybe TRBD2 (5 bases). Germline CDR1 and CDR2: KGHDR and SFDVKD. CDR3 length equals 13 residues. Trimming cost V 9 bases and J 2 bases, with 12 bases left between them. The CDR3 nucleotides read TGTGCCACCGGGAGCTCAACGCAAGAGACCCAGTACTTC. It specifies CATGSSTQETQYF.

This clonotype occurred a few times. The chain couples TRBV6-1 to TRBJ1-6; unclear D gene. The CDR3 contains 13 residues. The V gene's germline CDR1 is MNHNS and CDR2 SASEGT. Trimming removed 0 bases at V and 10 bases at J, with 7 bases between. The CDR3 loop is CASSEAIRSPLHF. Written as DNA, the CDR3 is TGTGCCAGCAGTGAAGCTATCCGATCACCCCTCCACTTT.

This clonotype was detected ten times or more. V is TRBV10-3 and J is TRBJ2-1; a possible D gene is TRBD2 (6 bases). Germline V gene data show CDR1 as ENHRY and CDR2 as SYGVKD. The CDR3 spans 12 residues. The V and J ends lost 2 bases and 9 bases respectively, with 8 bases between them. In DNA form, the CDR3 reads TGTGCCATCAGTGAGGGGGGGTTTGAGCAGTTCTTC. As protein: CAISEGGFEQFF.

This clonotype came up a few times. The V gene is TRBV5-1, the J gene TRBJ1-4, with D unclear. Trimming removed 7 bases at V and 8 bases at J, with 12 bases between. The germline CDR1 and CDR2 sequences are SGHRS and YFSETQ. This CDR3 is built from 12 residues. As DNA, the CDR3 is TGCGCCAGCCGGGATCAGGAAGAAAAACTGTTTTTT. This encodes CASRDQEEKLFF.

This clonotype has ten or more counts. V and J are TRBV25-1 and TRBJ1-6; D not resolved. CDR3 length equals 12 residues. Deletions cut 6 bases from V and 14 bases from J, with 14 bases between. Germline V gives CDR1 MGHDK, CDR2 SYGVNS. The CDR3, as DNA: TGTGCCAGCAGCAGGACTCCCGGGGCCCTCCACTTT. This gives the protein CASSRTPGALHF.

This clonotype was detected only a few times. The gene calls are TRBV14 and TRBJ1-2; 7 bases match TRBD1. The germline CDR1 and CDR2 sequences are SGHDN and FVKESK. V lost 4 bases, J lost 5 bases, and 4 bases stayed unmatched. This CDR3 spans 13 amino acids. The CDR3 DNA reads TGTGCCAGCAGCCCGTACAGGGGATATGGCTACACCTTC. Encoded protein: CASSPYRGYGYTF.

This clonotype was detected ten times or more. This chain joins TRBV4-1 and TRBJ2-3; D gene unclear. The CDR3 has 15 residues. Germline CDR1 is MGHRA and CDR2 is YSYEKL. Trimming pared 6 bases from V and 1 base from J, leaving 14 bases between. The CDR3 DNA reads TGCGCCAGCAGTCGGACGGGCGATGGCACAGATACGCAGTATTTT. Protein sequence: CASSRTGDGTDTQYF.

This clonotype was observed many times. The chain joins TRBV13 to TRBJ2-7; 7 nucleotides match TRBD2. The V gene's germline CDR1 is PRHDT and CDR2 FYEKMQ (reference sequence). With 3 bases clipped from V and 6 bases from J, the junction kept 2 bases outside the gene matches. The CDR3 has 12 residues. This CDR3 reads CASSFGGGEQYF. CDR3 DNA sequence: TGTGCCAGCAGCTTCGGCGGGGGCGAGCAGTACTTC.

This clonotype was seen ten or more times. The V and J genes are TRBV20-1 and TRBJ2-3; D remains unclear. V gave up 6 bases and J gave up 2 bases, with 9 bases separating them. Germline V gene lookup returns CDR1 DFQATT and CDR2 SNEGSKA (reference sequence). The CDR3 loop spans 12 amino acids. The CDR3 loop reads CSAPGTTDTQYF. The CDR3 DNA is TGCAGTGCGCCTGGTACCACAGATACGCAGTATTTT.